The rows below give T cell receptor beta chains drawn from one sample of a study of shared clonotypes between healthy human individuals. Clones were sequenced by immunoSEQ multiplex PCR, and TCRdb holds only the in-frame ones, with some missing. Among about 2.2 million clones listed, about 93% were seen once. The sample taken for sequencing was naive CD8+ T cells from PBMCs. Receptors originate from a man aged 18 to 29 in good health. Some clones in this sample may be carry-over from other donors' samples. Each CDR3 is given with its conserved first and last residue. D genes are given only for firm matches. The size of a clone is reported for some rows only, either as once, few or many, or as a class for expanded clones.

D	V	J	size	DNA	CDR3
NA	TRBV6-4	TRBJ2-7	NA	TGTGCCAGCAGTGCCCAACCGGGAAACTCCGCCTACGAGCAGTACTTC	CASSAQPGNSAYEQYF
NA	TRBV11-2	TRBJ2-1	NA	TGTGCCAGCAGCTTAGGAGGCGGTCGATACCCTTACAATGAGCAGTTCTTC	CASSLGGGRYPYNEQFF
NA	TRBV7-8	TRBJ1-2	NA	TGTGCCAGCAGCTTAGAAATCAGGGGAGGCGGCTACACCTTC	CASSLEIRGGGYTF
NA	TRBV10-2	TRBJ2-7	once	TGCGCCAGCAGCCCCGGGACATCTACCGAGGGCAGCTCCTACGAGCAGTACTTC	CASSPGTSTEGSSYEQYF
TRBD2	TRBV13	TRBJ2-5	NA	TGTGCCAGCAGTGCGGGAGGGGAACAAGAGACCCAGTACTTC	CASSAGGEQETQYF
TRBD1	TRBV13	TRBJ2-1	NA	TGTGCCAGCAGTTCCAGGGGGACGGGGAATGAGCAGTTCTTC	CASSSRGTGNEQFF
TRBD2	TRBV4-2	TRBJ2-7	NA	TGTGCCAGCAGCCACTATCCGACTAGCGGGACTGGTATCTACGAGCAGTACTTC	CASSHYPTSGTGIYEQYF
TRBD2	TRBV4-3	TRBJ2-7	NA	TGCGCCAGCAGCCAAGGACTAGCGGGGACCTACGAGCAGTACTTC	CASSQGLAGTYEQYF
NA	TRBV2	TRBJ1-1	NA	TGTGCCAGCAGTGACCGCCTTCCTGAGACTTTCTTT	CASSDRLPETFF
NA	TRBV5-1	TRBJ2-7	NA	TGCGCCAGCAGCTTAGGAGGGGAGCAGTACTTC	CASSLGGEQYF
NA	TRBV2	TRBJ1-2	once	TGTGCCAGCACCCGGGACGGAGGCTACACCTTC	CASTRDGGYTF
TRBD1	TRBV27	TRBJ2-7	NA	TGTGCCAGCGGTTCCGGGACAGGGAGCACCTACGAGCAGTACTTC	CASGSGTGSTYEQYF
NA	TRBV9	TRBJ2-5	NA	TGTGCCAGCAGCGTAGAAGGGATGGTGGGAGAGACCCAGTACTTC	CASSVEGMVGETQYF
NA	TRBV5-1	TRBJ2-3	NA	TGCGCCAGCAGCTCGGATTTTAATAGCGGAACTAGCACAGATACGCAGTATTTT	CASSSDFNSGTSTDTQYF
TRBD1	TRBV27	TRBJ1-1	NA	TGTGCCAGCAGTTTATCCGGGACAGGGTATACTGAAGCTTTCTTT	CASSLSGTGYTEAFF
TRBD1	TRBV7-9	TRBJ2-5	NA	TGTGCCAGCAGCACCAACACCGGGACAGGGGGAGGAGAGACCCAGTACTTC	CASSTNTGTGGGETQYF
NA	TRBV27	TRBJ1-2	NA	TGTGCCAGCAGTTTATCGTTCGGGGAATTAAACTATGGCTACACCTTC	CASSLSFGELNYGYTF
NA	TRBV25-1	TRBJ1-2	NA	TGTGCCAGCAGTGTAGCTTATGGCTACACCTTC	CASSVAYGYTF
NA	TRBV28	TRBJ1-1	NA	TGTGCCAGCAGTTTATATGGGGTGAACACTGAAGCTTTCTTT	CASSLYGVNTEAFF
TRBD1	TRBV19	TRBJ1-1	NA	TGTGCCAGTAGTTCCCCATGGGACAGGGTGGGAATCAAATGGAGGAACACTGAAGCTTTCTTT	CASSSPWDRVGIKWRNTEAFF
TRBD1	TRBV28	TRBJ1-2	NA	TGTGCCAGCAGCCCGGGACAGGGGAAGGGCTACACCTTC	CASSPGQGKGYTF
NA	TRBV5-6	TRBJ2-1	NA	TGTGCCAGCAGCTTGGCAGGGAACAATGAGCAGTTCTTC	CASSLAGNNEQFF
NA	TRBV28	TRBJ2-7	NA	TGTGCCAGCAGTTTTCTCGCGGCAAGTAATCAATACGAGCAGTACTTC	CASSFLAASNQYEQYF
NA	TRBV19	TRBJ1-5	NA	TGTGCCAGTAGTATATATGGGGGGCAGATTCAGCCCCAGCATTTT	CASSIYGGQIQPQHF
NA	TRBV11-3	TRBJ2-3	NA	TGTGCCAGCAGCTGCCCAGATACGCAGTATTTT	CASSCPDTQYF
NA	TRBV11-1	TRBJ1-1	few	TGTGCCAGCAGCTTAACAGTTAACACTGAAGCTTTCTTT	CASSLTVNTEAFF
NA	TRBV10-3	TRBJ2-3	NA	TGTGCCATCCGGGTCTGGAGGGAGCGGAACACAGATACGCAGTATTTT	CAIRVWRERNTDTQYF
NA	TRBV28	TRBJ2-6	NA	TGTGCCAGCAGGGACATAGGTGGGGCCAACGTCCTGACTTTC	CASRDIGGANVLTF
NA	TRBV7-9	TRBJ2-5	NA	TGTGCCAGCAGCTTAGCGCTGAGAGAAGAGACCCAGTACTTC	CASSLALREETQYF
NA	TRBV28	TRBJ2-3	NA	TGTGCCAGTTCCCCTCAGGGGAACGGGAGGACAGATACGCAGTATTTT	CASSPQGNGRTDTQYF
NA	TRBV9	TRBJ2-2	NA	TGTGCCAGCAGCGTAGGGAGAGTTGCCGGGGAGCTGTTTTTT	CASSVGRVAGELFF
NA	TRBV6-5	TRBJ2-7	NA	TGTGCCAGCAGTTATATGGGAGGATTGGCCTACGAGCAGTACTTC	CASSYMGGLAYEQYF
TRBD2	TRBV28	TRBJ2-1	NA	TGTGCCAGCAGTTTGGGACTAGACAATGAGCAGTTCTTC	CASSLGLDNEQFF
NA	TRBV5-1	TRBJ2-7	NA	TGCGCCAGCAGCTTGGCAGGCCACTACGAGCAGTACTTC	CASSLAGHYEQYF
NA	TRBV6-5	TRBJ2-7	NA	TGTGCCAGCAGTTACTCCCCAGCGGGCTCGTACGAGCAGTACTTC	CASSYSPAGSYEQYF
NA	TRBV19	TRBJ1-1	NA	TGTGCCAGTAGTTCCGGACTACTCATAGTGAACACTGAAGCTTTCTTT	CASSSGLLIVNTEAFF
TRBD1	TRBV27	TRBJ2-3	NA	TGTGCCAGCTGCCACCGGGACAGGGAAGGAGATACGCAGTATTTT	CASCHRDREGDTQYF
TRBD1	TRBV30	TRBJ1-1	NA	TGTGCCTGCACCCGGGACAGAAACACTGAAGCTTTCTTT	CACTRDRNTEAFF
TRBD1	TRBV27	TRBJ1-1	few	TGTGCCAGCAGCATTACAGGGGGAGACACTGAAGCTTTCTTT	CASSITGGDTEAFF
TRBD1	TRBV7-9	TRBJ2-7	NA	TGTGCCAGCAGCCCAAAACCATCTCCGACAGGGGGCGCGTACGAGCAGTACTTC	CASSPKPSPTGGAYEQYF
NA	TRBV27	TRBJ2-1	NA	TGTGCCAGCAGTTTGCTTCTAGCTAACAACAATGAGCAGTTCTTC	CASSLLLANNNEQFF
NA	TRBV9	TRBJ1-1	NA	TGTGCCAGCAGCGTAGGCAGGGGCACTGAAGCTTTCTTT	CASSVGRGTEAFF
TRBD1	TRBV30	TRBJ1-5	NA	TGTGCCTGGGGGACAGGCGGTAATCAGCCCCAGCATTTT	CAWGTGGNQPQHF